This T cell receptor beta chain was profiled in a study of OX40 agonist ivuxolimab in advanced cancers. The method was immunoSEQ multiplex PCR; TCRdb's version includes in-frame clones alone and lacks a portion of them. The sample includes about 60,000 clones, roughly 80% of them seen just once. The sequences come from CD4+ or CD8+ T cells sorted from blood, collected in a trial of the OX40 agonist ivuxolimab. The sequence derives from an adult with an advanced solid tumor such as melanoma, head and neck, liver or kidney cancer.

The CDR3 region is CASSPPLRMAGETQYF. For the CDR3, the DNA is TGTGCCAGCAGCCCCCCCCTCCGAATGGCCGGGGAGACCCAGTACTTC. This chain uses TRBV7-9 with TRBJ2-5; D ambiguous. This CDR3 contains 16 residues. Germline assignment: CDR1 SEHNR and CDR2 FQNEAQ (reference sequence). V lost 5 bases and J lost 5, with 21 bases in between.